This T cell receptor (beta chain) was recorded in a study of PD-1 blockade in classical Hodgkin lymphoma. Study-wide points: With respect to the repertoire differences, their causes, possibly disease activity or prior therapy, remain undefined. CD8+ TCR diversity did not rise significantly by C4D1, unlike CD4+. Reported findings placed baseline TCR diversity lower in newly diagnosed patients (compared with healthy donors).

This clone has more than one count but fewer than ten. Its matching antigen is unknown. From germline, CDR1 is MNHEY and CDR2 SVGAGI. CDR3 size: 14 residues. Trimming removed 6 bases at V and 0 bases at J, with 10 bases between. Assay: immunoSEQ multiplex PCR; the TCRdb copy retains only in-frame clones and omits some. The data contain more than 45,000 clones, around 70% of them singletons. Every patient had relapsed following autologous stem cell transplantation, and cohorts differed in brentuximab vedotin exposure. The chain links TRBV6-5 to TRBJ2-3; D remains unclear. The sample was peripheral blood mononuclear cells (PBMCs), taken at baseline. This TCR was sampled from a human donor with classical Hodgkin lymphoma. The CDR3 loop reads CASSGIISTDTQYF. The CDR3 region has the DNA TGTGCCAGCAGCGGTATTATTAGCACAGATACGCAGTATTTT.